This T cell receptor (beta chain) originates from a study of blood T cell repertoires in COVID-19. Study-level information: Whether acute or convalescent, the COVID-19 samples came from the United States, Italy and Spain. PBMCs, B-cell-depleted T cells, or T cells provided the cDNA or gDNA that made up the material.

With 8 bases clipped from V and 2 bases from J, the junction kept 11 bases outside the gene matches. CDR1 and CDR2 (germline): MNHNY, SVGAGI (reference sequence). The CDR3 spans 16 residues. In the original processing: Nucleated cell counts were estimated from reference gene primer amplification. Sequenced by immunoSEQ multiplex PCR; TCRdb stores in-frame clones only, minus some. That table gives V, J and clone size, and the DNA gave D and trimming. The sample includes a few hundred thousand clones, approximately 77% of them seen just once. The J gene is TRBJ1-3, the V gene TRBV6-6; TRBD1 agrees at 8 bases. This receptor was identified in a human donor with acute or convalescent COVID-19. The donor label of this sample is uncertain. Material: peripheral blood. The CDR3, as DNA: TGTGCCAGCGAAGACGAGACAGGGGCCCCTGGAAACACCATATATTTT. As protein: CASEDETGAPGNTIYF.